This TCR beta chain was sequenced for a study of T cell responses to AZD1222 COVID-19 vaccine. Concerning this clone itself: Its antigen is unknown.

Repertoires were generated with immunoSEQ multiplex PCR, while TCRdb's copy carries only in-frame clones and drops some. The table includes around 140,000 clones, about 91% detected once. Study observations and caveats: CD4 TCRs associated with vaccination spanned spike, dominating at 160-218 and 743-854.

Germline V gene lookup returns CDR1 LNHDA and CDR2 SQIVND (reference sequence). The CDR3 is made up of 12 amino acids. Trimming stripped 5 bases from V and 3 bases from J, with 7 bases between. The sample in question was peripheral blood, obtained 28 days after the second AZD1222 dose. The origin of this receptor is an adult who received the AZD1222 COVID-19 vaccine. The gene calls are TRBV19 and TRBJ1-1; no reliable D call. The CDR3 nucleotides read TGTGCCAGTAGTCCCCGGGACACTGAAGCTTTCTTT. The encoded protein is CASSPRDTEAFF.